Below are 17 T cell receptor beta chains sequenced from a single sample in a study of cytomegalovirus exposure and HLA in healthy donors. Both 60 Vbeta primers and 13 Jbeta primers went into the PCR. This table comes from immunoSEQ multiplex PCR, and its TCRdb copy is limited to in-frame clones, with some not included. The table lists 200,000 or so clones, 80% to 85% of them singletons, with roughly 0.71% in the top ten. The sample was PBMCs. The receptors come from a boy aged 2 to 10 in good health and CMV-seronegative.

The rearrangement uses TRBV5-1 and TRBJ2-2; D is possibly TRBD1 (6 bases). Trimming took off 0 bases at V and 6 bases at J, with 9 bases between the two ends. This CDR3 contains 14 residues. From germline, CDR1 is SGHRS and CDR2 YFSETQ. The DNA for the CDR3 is TGCGCCAGCAGCTTGGCAGGGGCGGCCGGGGAGCTGTTTTTT. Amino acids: CASSLAGAAGELFF. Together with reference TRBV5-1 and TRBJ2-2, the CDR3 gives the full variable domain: KAGVTQTPRYLIKTRGQQVTLSCSPISGHRSVSWYQQTPGQGLQFLFEYFSETQRNKGNFPGRFSGRQFSNSRSEMNVSTLELGDSALYLCASSLAGAAGELFFGEGSRLTVL.

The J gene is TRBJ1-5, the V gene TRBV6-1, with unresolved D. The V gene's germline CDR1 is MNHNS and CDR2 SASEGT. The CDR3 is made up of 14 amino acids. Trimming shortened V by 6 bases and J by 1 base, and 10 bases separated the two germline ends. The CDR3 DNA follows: TGTGCCAGCAGGGGCGGGCAGAGCAATCAGCCCCAGCATTTT. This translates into CASRGGQSNQPQHF.

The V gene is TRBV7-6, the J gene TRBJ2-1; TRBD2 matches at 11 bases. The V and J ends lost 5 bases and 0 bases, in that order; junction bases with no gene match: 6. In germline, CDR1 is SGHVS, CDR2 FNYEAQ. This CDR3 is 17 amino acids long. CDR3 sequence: CASSPETSGSSYNEQFF. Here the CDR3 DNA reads TGTGCCAGCAGCCCGGAAACTAGCGGGAGCTCCTACAATGAGCAGTTCTTC.

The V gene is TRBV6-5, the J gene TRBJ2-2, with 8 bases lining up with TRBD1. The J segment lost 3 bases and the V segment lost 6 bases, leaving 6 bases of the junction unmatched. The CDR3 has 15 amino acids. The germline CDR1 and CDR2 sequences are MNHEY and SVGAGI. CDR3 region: CASRPGQVYTGELFF. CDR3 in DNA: TGTGCCAGCAGACCGGGACAGGTCTACACCGGGGAGCTGTTTTTT.

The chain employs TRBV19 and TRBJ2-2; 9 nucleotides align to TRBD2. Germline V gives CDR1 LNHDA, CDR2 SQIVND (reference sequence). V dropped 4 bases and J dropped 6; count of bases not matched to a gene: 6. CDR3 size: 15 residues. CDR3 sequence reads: CASSNSGRAAGELFF. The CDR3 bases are TGTGCCAGTAGTAATAGCGGGAGAGCCGCCGGGGAGCTGTTTTTT.

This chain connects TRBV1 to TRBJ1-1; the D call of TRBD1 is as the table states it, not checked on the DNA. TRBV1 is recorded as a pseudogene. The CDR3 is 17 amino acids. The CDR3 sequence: CTSSRAGTGWGDTEAFF. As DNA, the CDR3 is TGCACCAGCAGCCGGGCCGGGACAGGGTGGGGGGACACTGAAGCTTTCTTT.

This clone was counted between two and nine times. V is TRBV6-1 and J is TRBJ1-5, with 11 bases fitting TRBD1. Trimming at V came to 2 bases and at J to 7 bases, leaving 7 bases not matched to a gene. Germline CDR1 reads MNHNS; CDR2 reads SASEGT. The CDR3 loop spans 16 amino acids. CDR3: CASSEIRTGGGQPQHF. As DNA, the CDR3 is TGTGCCAGCAGTGAAATTAGGACAGGGGGCGGGCAGCCCCAGCATTTT.

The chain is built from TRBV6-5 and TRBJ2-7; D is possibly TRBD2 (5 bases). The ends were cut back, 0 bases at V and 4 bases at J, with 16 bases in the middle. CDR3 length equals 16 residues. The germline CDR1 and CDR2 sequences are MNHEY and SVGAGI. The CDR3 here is CASSYSDAGLTYEQYF. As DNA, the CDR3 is TGTGCCAGCAGTTACTCGGACGCGGGCCTTACTTACGAGCAGTACTTC.

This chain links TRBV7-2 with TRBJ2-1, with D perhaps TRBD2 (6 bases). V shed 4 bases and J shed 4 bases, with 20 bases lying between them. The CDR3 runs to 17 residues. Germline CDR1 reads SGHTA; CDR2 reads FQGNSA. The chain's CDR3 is CASSSSPREIGYNEQFF. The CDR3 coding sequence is TGTGCCAGCAGCTCATCCCCTCGGGAGATAGGGTACAATGAGCAGTTCTTC.

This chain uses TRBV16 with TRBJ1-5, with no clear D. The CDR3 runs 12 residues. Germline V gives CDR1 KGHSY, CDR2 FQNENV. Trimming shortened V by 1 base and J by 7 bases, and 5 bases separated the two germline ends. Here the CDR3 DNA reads TGTGCCAGCAGCCAATACTCCCAGCCCCAGCATTTT. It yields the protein CASSQYSQPQHF.

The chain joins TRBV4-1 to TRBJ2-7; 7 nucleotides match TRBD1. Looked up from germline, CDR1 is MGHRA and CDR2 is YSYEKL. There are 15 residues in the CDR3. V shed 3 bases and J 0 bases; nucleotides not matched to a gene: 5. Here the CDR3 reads CASSQEDRSSYEQYF. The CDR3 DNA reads TGCGCCAGCAGCCAGGAGGACAGGAGCTCCTACGAGCAGTACTTC.

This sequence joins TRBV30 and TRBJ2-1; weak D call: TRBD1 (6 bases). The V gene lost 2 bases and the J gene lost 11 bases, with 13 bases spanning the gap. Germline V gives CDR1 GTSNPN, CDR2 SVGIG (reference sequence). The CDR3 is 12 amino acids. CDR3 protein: CAWSTGQTQQFF. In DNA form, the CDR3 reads TGTGCCTGGAGTACAGGACAGACCCAGCAGTTCTTC.

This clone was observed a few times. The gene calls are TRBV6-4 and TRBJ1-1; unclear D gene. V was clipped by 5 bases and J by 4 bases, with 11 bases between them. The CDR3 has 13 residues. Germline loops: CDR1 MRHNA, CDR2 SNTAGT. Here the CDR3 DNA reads TGTGCCAGCAGTTCTGAAGGGAGCACTGAAGCTTTCTTT. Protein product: CASSSEGSTEAFF.

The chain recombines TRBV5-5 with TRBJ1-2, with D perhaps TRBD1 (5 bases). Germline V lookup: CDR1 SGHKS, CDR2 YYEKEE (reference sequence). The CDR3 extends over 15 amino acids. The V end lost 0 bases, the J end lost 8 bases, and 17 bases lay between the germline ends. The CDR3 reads CASSLAGQGIYGYTF. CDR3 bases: TGTGCCAGCAGCTTGGCCGGGCAGGGAATTTACGGCTACACCTTC.

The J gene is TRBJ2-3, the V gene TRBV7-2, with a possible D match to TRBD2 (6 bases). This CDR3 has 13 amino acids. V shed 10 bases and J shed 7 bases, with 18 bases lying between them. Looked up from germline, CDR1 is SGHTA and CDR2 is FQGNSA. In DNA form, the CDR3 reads TGTGCCACCGGGACTCCCGCTGTTTATACGCAGTATTTT. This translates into CATGTPAVYTQYF. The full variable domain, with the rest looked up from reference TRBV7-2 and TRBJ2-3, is GAGVSQSPSNKVTEKGKDVELRCDPISGHTALYWYRQSLGQGLEFLIYFQGNSAPDKSGLPSDRFSAERTGGSVSTLTIQRTQQEDSAVYLCATGTPAVYTQYFGPGTRLTVL.

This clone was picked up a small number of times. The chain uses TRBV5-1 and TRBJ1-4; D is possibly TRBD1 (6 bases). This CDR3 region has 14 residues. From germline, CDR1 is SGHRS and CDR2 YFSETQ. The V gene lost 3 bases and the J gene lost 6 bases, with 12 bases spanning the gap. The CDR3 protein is CASSWTVGDEKLFF. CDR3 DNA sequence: TGCGCCAGCAGCTGGACAGTGGGAGATGAAAAACTGTTTTTT.

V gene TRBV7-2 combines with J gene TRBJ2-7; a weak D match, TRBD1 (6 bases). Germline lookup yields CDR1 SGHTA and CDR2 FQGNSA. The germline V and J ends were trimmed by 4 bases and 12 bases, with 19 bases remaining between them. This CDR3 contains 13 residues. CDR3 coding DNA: TGTGCCAGCAGCTCCCCCAACGAGGGGGTATTGTACTTC. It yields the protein CASSSPNEGVLYF.